A single sample gave rise to the 28 T cell receptor beta chains below, sequenced in a study of T cell responses to AZD1222 COVID-19 vaccine. Sequenced by immunoSEQ multiplex PCR; TCRdb stores in-frame clones only, minus some. The table lists 90,000 to 100,000 clones, 87% of them singletons. This specimen was peripheral blood, taken on day 0 of AZD1222 vaccination. These receptors were taken from an adult in good health.

V is TRBV4-3 and J is TRBJ1-3; D unresolved. The CDR3 extends over 13 amino acids. V lost 5 bases and J lost 2, with 7 bases in between. Looked up from germline, CDR1 is LGHNA and CDR2 is YSLEER. The CDR3 nucleotides are TGCGCCAGCAGCTCTACCCCTGGAAACACCATATATTTT. Translating gives CASSSTPGNTIYF.

The V gene is TRBV4-1, the J gene TRBJ1-2; TRBD1 might be the D (5 bases). This CDR3 has 16 amino acids. V shed 3 bases and J shed 7 bases, with 21 bases lying between them. CDR1 is MGHRA, CDR2 YSYEKL, per germline. CDR3 region: CASSQHTGLGRGGYTF. For the CDR3, the DNA is TGCGCCAGCAGCCAGCATACGGGACTAGGGCGGGGTGGCTACACCTTC.

V and J are TRBV4-1 and TRBJ2-3; D gene uncertain. The CDR3 totals 13 residues. Germline CDR1 reads MGHRA; CDR2 reads YSYEKL. Trimming took off 1 base at V and 5 bases at J, with 7 bases between the two ends. This chain's CDR3 is CASSQGAVDTQYF. The CDR3 DNA reads as TGCGCCAGCAGCCAAGGAGCTGTAGATACGCAGTATTTT.

The rearrangement joins TRBV27 to TRBJ2-1; TRBD1 matches 8 bases. The junction had 5 bases not matched to a gene; V was cut back by 5 bases and J by 2 bases. The CDR3 runs to 15 residues. Germline CDR1 is MNHEY and CDR2 is SMNVEV (reference sequence). CDR3 coding DNA: TGTGCCAGCAGTGTCGGACAGGGAACCTACAATGAGCAGTTCTTC. This codes for CASSVGQGTYNEQFF.

CDR3 sequence: CASSLGQNNEQFF. The CDR3 DNA follows: TGTGCCAGCAGCTTAGGGCAGAACAATGAGCAGTTCTTC. The genes are TRBV7-3 and TRBJ2-1, with D uncertain. The CDR3 covers 13 residues. V was trimmed by 2 bases and J by 5 bases, leaving 7 bases between them. Germline V gene lookup returns CDR1 SGHTA and CDR2 FQGTGA.

The gene calls are TRBV19 and TRBJ2-7; TRBD1 matches at 11 bases. J was trimmed by 3 bases and V by 6 bases; bases with no gene match: 4. The CDR3 sequence is 14 residues long. CDR1 and CDR2 (germline): LNHDA, SQIVND (reference sequence). The CDR3 DNA reads as TGTGCCAGTAGAGGACAGGGGGCGATCTACGAGCAGTACTTC. It yields the protein CASRGQGAIYEQYF.

Concerning this clone: The junction departs from the called germline gene at one end, perhaps through a read error. V usage is TRBV5-1 and J usage is TRBJ2-1, with D tentatively TRBD2 (5 bases). CDR1 and CDR2 (germline): SGHRS, YFSETQ. The CDR3 runs to 12 residues. CDR3 protein: CASSLEVGEQFF. As DNA, the CDR3 is TGTGCCAGCAGCTTGGAGGTGGGGGAGCAGTTCTTC.

Note on this clone: The junction shows a germline mismatch at one end, possibly a read error. This sequence joins TRBV5-1 and TRBJ1-2; 7 bases agree with TRBD1. The CDR3 spans 13 residues. In germline, CDR1 is SGHRS, CDR2 YFSETQ. In DNA, the CDR3 is TGTGCCAGCAGCACGGGACAGAACTATGGCTACACCTTC. This translates into CASSTGQNYGYTF.

The rearrangement uses TRBV4-2 and TRBJ1-3; no clear D gene. The CDR3 is 15 amino acids. Trimming stripped 1 base from V and 0 bases from J, with 7 bases between. Germline V gives CDR1 LGHNA, CDR2 YNFKEQ. The CDR3 loop reads CASSQASVSGNTIYF. The CDR3 DNA follows: TGTGCCAGCAGCCAAGCCTCCGTCTCTGGAAACACCATATATTTT.

This clone turned up a few times. The chain recombines TRBV6-6 with TRBJ1-6, with no clear D. Trimming took off 11 bases at V and 0 bases at J, with 11 bases between the two ends. The CDR3 totals 14 residues. Germline assignment: CDR1 MNHNY and CDR2 SVGAGI (reference sequence). Here the CDR3 DNA reads TGTGCCGGGAAACAGAGCTCCTATAATTCACCCCTCCACTTT. It translates to CAGKQSSYNSPLHF.

The rearrangement links TRBV5-8 to TRBJ1-5; possible D gene TRBD1, 6 bases. V lost 6 bases and J 6 bases, leaving 22 bases between the germline ends. The CDR3 runs to 16 residues. Germline assignment: CDR1 SGHTS and CDR2 YDEGEE. DNA of the CDR3: TGTGCCAGCACTCGGGGGGCCGGGAATGTGGGTCAGCCCCAGCATTTT. It specifies CASTRGAGNVGQPQHF.

The chain employs TRBV5-4 and TRBJ2-3, with D maybe TRBD1 (6 bases). Germline-derived CDR1 and CDR2 are SGHNT and YYREEE (reference sequence). V gave up 2 bases and J gave up 3 bases, with 16 bases separating them. The CDR3 length is 16 residues. For the CDR3, the DNA is TGTGCCAGCAGCTTACCCAGGCAGGGGATAACAGATACGCAGTATTTT. This translates into CASSLPRQGITDTQYF.

V is TRBV14 and J is TRBJ2-3, with 8 bases identical to TRBD2. The CDR3 sequence is 17 residues long. Unmatched junction bases numbered 7, after V lost 0 bases and J lost 2 bases. The germline V gene encodes CDR1 SGHDN and CDR2 FVKESK. The CDR3 DNA reads as TGTGCCAGCAGCCAAGAGTCGAGCGGGGGTCCCACAGATACGCAGTATTTT. This gives the protein CASSQESSGGPTDTQYF. The whole variable domain, filled in from reference TRBV14 and TRBJ2-3, reads EAGVTQFPSHSVIEKGQTVTLRCDPISGHDNLYWYRRVMGKEIKFLLHFVKESKQDESGMPNNRFLAERTGGTYSTLKVQPAELEDSGVYFCASSQESSGGPTDTQYFGPGTRLTVL.

V is TRBV29-1 and J is TRBJ2-1; D not certain. The CDR3 has 12 residues. Deletions cut 7 bases from V and 7 bases from J, with 14 bases between. The germline V gene has CDR1 SQVTM and CDR2 ANQGSEA. CDR3 DNA sequence: TGCAGCGGCCGCATAGGAGATAATGAGCAGTTCTTC. Its protein product is CSGRIGDNEQFF.

The rearrangement uses TRBV7-2 and TRBJ2-3, with 14 nucleotides matching TRBD2. CDR3 size: 19 residues. Per germline, CDR1 SGHTA and CDR2 FQGNSA. V shed 3 bases and J 6 bases; nucleotides not matched to a gene: 14. The CDR3 sequence: CASSFSPRRLAGGPDTQYF. The CDR3 bases are TGTGCCAGCAGCTTCTCACCCCGGAGACTAGCGGGGGGGCCGGATACGCAGTATTTT.

The DNA for the CDR3 is TGTGCCAGCAGCTTAGGCGGACAGGCCGCTAGCTACACCTTC. This codes for CASSLGGQAASYTF. V gene TRBV7-9 combines with J gene TRBJ1-2, with 7 nucleotides matching TRBD1. Germline CDR1 SEHNR, CDR2 FQNEAQ (reference sequence). The CDR3 runs 14 residues. J lost 9 bases, V lost 1 base, and 8 bases had no gene match.

The chain uses TRBV4-1 and TRBJ1-5; 8 nucleotides match TRBD1. The trim removed 2 bases at V and 7 bases at J, leaving 10 bases unmatched. Germline CDR1 MGHRA, CDR2 YSYEKL. The CDR3 is 16 residues long. CDR3: CASSQLSGQGGQPQHF. For the CDR3, the DNA is TGCGCCAGCAGCCAACTCTCTGGACAGGGCGGACAGCCCCAGCATTTT.

A single count supports this clone. The J gene is TRBJ1-3, the V gene TRBV6-5; D perhaps matches TRBD1 (6 bases). From germline, CDR1 is MNHEY and CDR2 SVGAGI. The CDR3 loop spans 16 amino acids. The V and J ends lost 0 bases and 2 bases respectively, with 11 bases between them. The CDR3 region is CASSYSRGGAGNTIYF. CDR3 sequence (DNA): TGTGCCAGCAGTTACTCGAGAGGGGGGGCTGGAAACACCATATATTTT.

The chain links TRBV5-5 to TRBJ1-1; D remains unclear. V was cut by 0 bases and J by 0 bases, with 3 bases left in between. From germline, CDR1 is SGHKS and CDR2 YYEKEE (reference sequence). CDR3 length: 13 residues. This CDR3 is CASSLGMNTEAFF. The CDR3 region has the DNA TGTGCCAGCAGCTTGGGCATGAACACTGAAGCTTTCTTT.

CDR3 protein: CASSQDRVPGLAESNTQYF. As DNA, the CDR3 is TGCGCCAGCAGCCAAGACAGGGTCCCGGGACTAGCGGAGTCTAATACGCAGTATTTT. V gene TRBV4-3 combines with J gene TRBJ2-3; the match to TRBD2 covers 11 bases. Germline V gene lookup returns CDR1 LGHNA and CDR2 YSLEER. This CDR3 has 19 amino acids. V trimming: 0 bases; J trimming: 7 bases; junction bases outside the gene matches: 15.

A single count supports this clone. This rearrangement joins TRBV9 to TRBJ1-1; unclear D gene. V gave up 0 bases and J gave up 0 bases, with 12 bases separating them. CDR3 size: 16 residues. Germline V lookup: CDR1 SGDLS, CDR2 YYNGEE. The CDR3, as DNA: TGTGCCAGCAGCGTAGGTCCCGGAGGAATGAACACTGAAGCTTTCTTT. It yields the protein CASSVGPGGMNTEAFF.

This rearrangement joins TRBV14 to TRBJ2-5; weak D call: TRBD2 (7 bases). Germline-derived CDR1 and CDR2 are SGHDN and FVKESK. This CDR3 contains 16 residues. The V gene lost 2 bases and the J gene lost 1 base, with 14 bases spanning the gap. The CDR3 DNA is TGTGCCAGCAGCCAACTCAAGGGGGGGTTCCAAGAGACCCAGTACTTC. It is translated as CASSQLKGGFQETQYF.

The chain combines TRBV7-2 with TRBJ2-2; the D gene is possibly TRBD2 (5 bases). This CDR3 comprises 15 residues. V lost 1 base and J lost 6, with 12 bases in between. From germline, CDR1 is SGHTA and CDR2 FQGNSA. Here the CDR3 reads CASSLESGNPGELFF. As DNA, the CDR3 is TGTGCCAGCAGCTTAGAATCCGGGAATCCCGGGGAGCTGTTTTTT.

The V and J genes are TRBV6-2 or TRBV6-3 and TRBJ1-1; tentatively, D is TRBD1 (6 bases). The CDR3 contains 18 residues. Trimming pared 1 base from V and 2 bases from J, leaving 20 bases between. Per germline, CDR1 MNHEY and CDR2 SVGEGT. DNA for the CDR3: TGTGCCAGCAGTTACTATGCAGGGGCCCCTAAACTTAACACTGAAGCTTTCTTT. The encoded protein is CASSYYAGAPKLNTEAFF.

The gene calls are TRBV7-9 and TRBJ1-1; D is unresolved. V gave up 5 bases and J gave up 3 bases, with 10 bases separating them. Germline V gene lookup returns CDR1 SEHNR and CDR2 FQNEAQ (reference sequence). This CDR3 comprises 13 residues. CDR3 sequence reads: CASSAGWYTEAFF. In DNA form, the CDR3 reads TGTGCCAGCAGCGCCGGATGGTACACTGAAGCTTTCTTT.

The genes are TRBV19 and TRBJ2-3, with D unresolved. Germline V gene sequence: CDR1 LNHDA, CDR2 SQIVND (reference sequence). V was cut by 5 bases and J by 7 bases, with 10 bases left in between. The CDR3 has 12 amino acids. The CDR3 protein is CASSPEVNTQYF. In DNA, the CDR3 is TGTGCCAGTAGTCCCGAGGTGAATACGCAGTATTTT. The full variable domain, with the rest looked up from reference TRBV19 and TRBJ2-3, is DGGITQSPKYLFRKEGQNVTLSCEQNLNHDAMYWYRQDPGQGLRLIYYSQIVNDFQKGDIAEGYSVSREKKESFPLTVTSAQKNPTAFYLCASSPEVNTQYFGPGTRLTVL.

The CDR3 sequence is CASSLGGGNSNQPQHF. In nucleotides, the CDR3 is TGTGCCAGCAGCTTGGGAGGGGGAAATAGCAATCAGCCCCAGCATTTT. The genes are TRBV5-6 and TRBJ1-5; D perhaps matches TRBD1 (6 bases). Germline lookup yields CDR1 SGHDT and CDR2 YYEEEE. The V end was cut by 0 bases, the J end by 0 bases, with 10 bases between. This CDR3 is 16 amino acids long.

The V and J genes are TRBV27 and TRBJ1-2; D is possibly TRBD1 (6 bases). Germline V gene sequence: CDR1 MNHEY, CDR2 SMNVEV (reference sequence). This CDR3 region has 12 residues. The V and J ends lost 9 bases and 5 bases respectively, with 13 bases between them. CDR3 nucleotide sequence: TGTGCCAGTCGGACCCAGGGGTATGGCTACACCTTC. This sequence encodes CASRTQGYGYTF.